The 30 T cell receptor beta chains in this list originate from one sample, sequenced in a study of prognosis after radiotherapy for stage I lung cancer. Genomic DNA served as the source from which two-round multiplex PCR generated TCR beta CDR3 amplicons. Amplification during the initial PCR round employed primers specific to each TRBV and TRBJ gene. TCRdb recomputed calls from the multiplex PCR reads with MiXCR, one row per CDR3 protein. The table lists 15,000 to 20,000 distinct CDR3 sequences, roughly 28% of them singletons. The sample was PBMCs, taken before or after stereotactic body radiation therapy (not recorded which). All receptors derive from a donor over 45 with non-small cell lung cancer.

The CDR3 bases are TGCAGTGCTAGGGGCGGGGCCACCTATGAGCAGTTCTTC. Residues: CSARGGATYEQFF. The rearrangement uses TRBV20-1 and TRBJ2-1, with D possibly matching TRBD2 (6 bases). Germline CDR1 reads DFQATT; CDR2 reads SNEGSKA (reference sequence). The CDR3 is 13 residues long. Trimming removed 3 bases from V and 8 bases from J, with 14 bases in between.

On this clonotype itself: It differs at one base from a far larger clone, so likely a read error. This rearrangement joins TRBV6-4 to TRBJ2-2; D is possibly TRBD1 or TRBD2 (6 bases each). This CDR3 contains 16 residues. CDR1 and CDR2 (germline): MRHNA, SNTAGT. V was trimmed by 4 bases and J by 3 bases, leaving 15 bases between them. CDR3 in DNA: TGTGCCAGCAGTGGTCTACCAGGGGAGGACACCGGGGAGCTGTTTTTT. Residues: CASSGLPGEDTGELFF.

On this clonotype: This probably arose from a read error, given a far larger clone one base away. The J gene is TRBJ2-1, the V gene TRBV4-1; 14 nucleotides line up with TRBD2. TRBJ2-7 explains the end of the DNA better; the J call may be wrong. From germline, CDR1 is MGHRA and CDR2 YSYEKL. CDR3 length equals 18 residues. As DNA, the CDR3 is TGCGCCAGCACCCCCGACGCAAGGACTAGCGGGAGGTCCTACGAGCAGTACTTC. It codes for CASTPDARTSGRSYEQYF.

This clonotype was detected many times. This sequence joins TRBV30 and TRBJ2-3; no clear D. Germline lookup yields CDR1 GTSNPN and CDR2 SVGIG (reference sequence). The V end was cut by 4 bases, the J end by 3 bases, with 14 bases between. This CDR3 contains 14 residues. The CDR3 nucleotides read TGTGCCTGGAATTTGGGGATTGAAACAGATACGCAGTATTTT. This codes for CAWNLGIETDTQYF.

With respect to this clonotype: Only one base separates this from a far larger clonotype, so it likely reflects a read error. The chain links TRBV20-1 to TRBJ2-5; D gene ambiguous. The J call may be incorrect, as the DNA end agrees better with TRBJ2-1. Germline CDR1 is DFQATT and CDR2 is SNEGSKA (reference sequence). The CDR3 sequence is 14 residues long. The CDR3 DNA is TGCAGTGCTATCTCCGGACGGTTGCACAATGAGCAGTTCTTC. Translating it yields CSAISGRLHNEQFF.

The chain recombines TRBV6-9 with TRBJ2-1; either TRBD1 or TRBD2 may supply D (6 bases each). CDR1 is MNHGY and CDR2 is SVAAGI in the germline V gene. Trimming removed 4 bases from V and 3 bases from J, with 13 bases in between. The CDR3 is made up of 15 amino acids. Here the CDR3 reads CASSFAGGYYNEQFF. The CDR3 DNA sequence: TGTGCCAGCAGTTTCGCCGGGGGCTACTACAATGAGCAGTTCTTC.

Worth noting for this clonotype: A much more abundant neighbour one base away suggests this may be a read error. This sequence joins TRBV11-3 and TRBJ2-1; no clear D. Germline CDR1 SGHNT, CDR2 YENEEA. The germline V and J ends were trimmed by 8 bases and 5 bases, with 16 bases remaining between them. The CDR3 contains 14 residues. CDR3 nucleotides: TGTGCCAGCGGCCCCTCCCTTTCGGACAATGAGCAGTTCTTC. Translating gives CASGPSLSDNEQFF.

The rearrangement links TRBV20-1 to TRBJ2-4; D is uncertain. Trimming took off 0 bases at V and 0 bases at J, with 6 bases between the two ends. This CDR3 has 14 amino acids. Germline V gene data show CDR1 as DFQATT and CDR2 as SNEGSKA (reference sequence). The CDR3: CSARDDLAKNIQYF. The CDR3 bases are TGCAGTGCTAGAGACGATTTAGCCAAAAACATTCAGTACTTC.

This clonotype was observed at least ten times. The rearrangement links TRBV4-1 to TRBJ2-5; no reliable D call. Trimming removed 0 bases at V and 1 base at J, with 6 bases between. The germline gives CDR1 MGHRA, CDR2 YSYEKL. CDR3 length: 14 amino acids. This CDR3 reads CASSQEDFQETQYF. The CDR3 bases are TGCGCCAGCAGCCAAGAAGACTTCCAAGAGACCCAGTACTTC.

The CDR3 reads CANSDQGFGYTF. DNA for the CDR3: TGTGCCAATAGCGATCAGGGTTTTGGCTACACCTTC. The V gene is TRBV6-4, the J gene TRBJ1-2, with a possible D match to TRBD1 (5 bases). V dropped 10 bases and J dropped 7 bases, with 16 bases sitting between them. This CDR3 has 12 amino acids. Germline V gene data show CDR1 as MRHNA and CDR2 as SNTAGT.

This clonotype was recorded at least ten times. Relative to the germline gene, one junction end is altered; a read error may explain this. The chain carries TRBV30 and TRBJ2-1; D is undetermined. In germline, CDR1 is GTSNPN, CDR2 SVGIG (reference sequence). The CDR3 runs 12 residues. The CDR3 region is CAWSVLSPTETF. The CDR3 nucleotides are TGTGCCTGGAGTGTACTGTCCCCCACAGAAACCTTC.

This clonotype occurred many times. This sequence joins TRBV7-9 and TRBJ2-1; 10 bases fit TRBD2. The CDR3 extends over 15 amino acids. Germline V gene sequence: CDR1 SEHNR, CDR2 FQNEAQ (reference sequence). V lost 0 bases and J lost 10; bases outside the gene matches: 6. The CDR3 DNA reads TGTGCCAGCAGCTTAGCTCCGGGACTAGCGAAAGAGCAGTTCTTC. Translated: CASSLAPGLAKEQFF.

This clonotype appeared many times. This chain's CDR3 is CASSRLGGQETQYF. In nucleotides, the CDR3 is TGTGCCAGCAGTCGCCTCGGGGGCCAAGAGACCCAGTACTTC. The V and J genes are TRBV27 and TRBJ2-5; D is perhaps TRBD2 (6 bases). The germline V gene encodes CDR1 MNHEY and CDR2 SMNVEV (reference sequence). Trimming took off 5 bases at V and 1 base at J, with 11 bases between the two ends. This CDR3 has 14 amino acids.

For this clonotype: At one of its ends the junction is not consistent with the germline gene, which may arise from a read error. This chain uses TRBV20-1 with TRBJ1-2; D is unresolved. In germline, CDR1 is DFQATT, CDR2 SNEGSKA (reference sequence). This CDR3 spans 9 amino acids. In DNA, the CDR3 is TGCAGTGTTGCTGGGCAGGACTCCTTC. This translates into CSVAGQDSF.

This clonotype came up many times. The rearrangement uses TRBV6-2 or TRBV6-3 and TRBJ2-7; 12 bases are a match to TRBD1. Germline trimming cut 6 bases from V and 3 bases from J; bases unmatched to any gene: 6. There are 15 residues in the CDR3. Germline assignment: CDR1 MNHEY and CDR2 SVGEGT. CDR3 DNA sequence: TGTGCCAGCAGAGCCGGGACAGGGGGCGTCTACGAGCAGTACTTC. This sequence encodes CASRAGTGGVYEQYF.

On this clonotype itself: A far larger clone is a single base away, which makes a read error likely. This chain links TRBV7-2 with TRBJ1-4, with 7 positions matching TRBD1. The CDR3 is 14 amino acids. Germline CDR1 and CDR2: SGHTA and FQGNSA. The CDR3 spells CASRQGQPNEKLFF. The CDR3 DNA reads TGCGCCAGCAGACAGGGACAGCCTAATGAAAAACTGTTTTTT.

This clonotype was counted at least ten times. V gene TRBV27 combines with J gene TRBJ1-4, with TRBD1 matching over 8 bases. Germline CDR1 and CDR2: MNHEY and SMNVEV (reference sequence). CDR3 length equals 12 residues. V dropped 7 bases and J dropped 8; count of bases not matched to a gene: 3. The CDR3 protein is CASKNRGEKLFF. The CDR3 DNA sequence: TGTGCCAGCAAGAACAGGGGGGAAAAACTGTTTTTT.

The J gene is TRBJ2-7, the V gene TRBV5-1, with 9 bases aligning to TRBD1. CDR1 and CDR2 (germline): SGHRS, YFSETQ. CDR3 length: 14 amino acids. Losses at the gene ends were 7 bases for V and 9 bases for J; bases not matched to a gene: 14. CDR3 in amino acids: CASRIGTGCAAQYF. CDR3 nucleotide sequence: TGCGCCAGCCGGATAGGGACAGGGTGCGCCGCGCAGTACTTC.

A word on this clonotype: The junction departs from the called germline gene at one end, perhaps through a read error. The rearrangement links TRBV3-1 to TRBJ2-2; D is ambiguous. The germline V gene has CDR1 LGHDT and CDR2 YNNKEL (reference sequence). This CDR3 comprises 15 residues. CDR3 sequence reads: CASSKDRGYTGELFF. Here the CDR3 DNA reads TGTGCCAGCAGCAAAGATAGAGGATACACCGGGGAGCTGTTTTTT.

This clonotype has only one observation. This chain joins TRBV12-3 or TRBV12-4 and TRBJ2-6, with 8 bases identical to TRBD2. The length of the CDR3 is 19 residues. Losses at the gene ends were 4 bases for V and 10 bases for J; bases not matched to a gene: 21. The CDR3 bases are TGTGCCAGCAGTTCCGCCGGGACTAGAGTAAGCTCTGGGACAAACGTCCTGACTTTC. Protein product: CASSSAGTRVSSGTNVLTF.

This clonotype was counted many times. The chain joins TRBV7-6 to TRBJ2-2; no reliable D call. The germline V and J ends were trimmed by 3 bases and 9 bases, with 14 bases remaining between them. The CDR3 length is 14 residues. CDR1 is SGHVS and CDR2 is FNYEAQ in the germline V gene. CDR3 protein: CASSFSIDSRELFF. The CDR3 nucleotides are TGTGCCAGCAGCTTTAGCATCGACTCCAGGGAGCTGTTTTTT.

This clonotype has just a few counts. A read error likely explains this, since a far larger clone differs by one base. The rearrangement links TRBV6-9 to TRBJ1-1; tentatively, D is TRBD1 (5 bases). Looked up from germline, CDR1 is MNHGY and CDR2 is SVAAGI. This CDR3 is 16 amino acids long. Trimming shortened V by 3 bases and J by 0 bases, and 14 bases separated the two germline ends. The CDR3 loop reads CASSYTQGSMNTEAFF. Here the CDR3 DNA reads TGTGCCAGCAGTTACACCCAGGGCAGCATGAACACTGAAGCTTTCTTT.

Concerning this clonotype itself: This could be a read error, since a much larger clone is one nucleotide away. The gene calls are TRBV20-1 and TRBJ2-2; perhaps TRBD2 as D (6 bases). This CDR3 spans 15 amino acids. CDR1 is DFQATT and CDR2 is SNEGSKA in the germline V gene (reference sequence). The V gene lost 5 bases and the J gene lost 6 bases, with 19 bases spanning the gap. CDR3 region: CSAYPPIGSPGELFF. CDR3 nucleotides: TGCAGTGCTTATCCTCCTATCGGGAGTCCCGGGGAGCTGTTTTTT.

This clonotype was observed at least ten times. The CDR3 sequence: CASSEVRGAGQFQETQYF. CDR3 in DNA: TGTGCCAGCAGTGAAGTTCGGGGGGCAGGACAATTTCAAGAGACCCAGTACTTC. V gene TRBV25-1 combines with J gene TRBJ2-5; tentative D call: TRBD2 (7 bases). V was shortened by 2 bases and J by 2 bases, with 21 bases between the two germline ends. The length of the CDR3 is 18 residues. Germline CDR1 and CDR2: MGHDK and SYGVNS.

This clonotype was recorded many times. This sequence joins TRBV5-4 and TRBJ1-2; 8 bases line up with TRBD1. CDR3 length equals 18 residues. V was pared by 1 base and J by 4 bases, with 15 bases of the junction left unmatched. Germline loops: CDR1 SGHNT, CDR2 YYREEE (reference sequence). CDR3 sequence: CASSLSRRQSGGAYGYTF. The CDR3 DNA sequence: TGTGCCAGCAGCTTGAGCCGGCGACAGTCAGGGGGCGCCTATGGCTACACCTTC.

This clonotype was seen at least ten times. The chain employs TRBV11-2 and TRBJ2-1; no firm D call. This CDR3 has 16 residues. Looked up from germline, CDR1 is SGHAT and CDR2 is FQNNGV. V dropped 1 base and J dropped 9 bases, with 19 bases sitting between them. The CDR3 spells CASSLVSYRSVSEQFF. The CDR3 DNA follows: TGTGCCAGCAGCTTAGTGAGCTACCGAAGCGTCAGTGAGCAGTTCTTC.

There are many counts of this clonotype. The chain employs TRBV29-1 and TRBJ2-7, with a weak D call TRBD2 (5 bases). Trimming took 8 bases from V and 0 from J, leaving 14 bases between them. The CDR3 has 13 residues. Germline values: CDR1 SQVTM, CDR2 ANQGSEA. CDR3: CSPRVGSSYEQYF. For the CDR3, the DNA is TGCAGCCCCCGAGTTGGGAGCTCCTACGAGCAGTACTTC.

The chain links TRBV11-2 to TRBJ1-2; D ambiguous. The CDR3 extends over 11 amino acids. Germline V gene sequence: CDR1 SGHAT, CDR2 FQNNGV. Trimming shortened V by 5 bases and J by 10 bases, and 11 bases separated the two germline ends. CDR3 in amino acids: CASSEVDVYTF. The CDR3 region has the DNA TGTGCCAGCAGCGAAGTCGATGTCTACACCTTC.

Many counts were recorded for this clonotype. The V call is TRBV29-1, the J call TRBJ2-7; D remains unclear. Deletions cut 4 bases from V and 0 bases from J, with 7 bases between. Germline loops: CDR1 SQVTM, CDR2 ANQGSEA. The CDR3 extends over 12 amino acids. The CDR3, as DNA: TGCAGCGTTGCCCAGGACTCCTACGAGCAGTACTTC. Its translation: CSVAQDSYEQYF.

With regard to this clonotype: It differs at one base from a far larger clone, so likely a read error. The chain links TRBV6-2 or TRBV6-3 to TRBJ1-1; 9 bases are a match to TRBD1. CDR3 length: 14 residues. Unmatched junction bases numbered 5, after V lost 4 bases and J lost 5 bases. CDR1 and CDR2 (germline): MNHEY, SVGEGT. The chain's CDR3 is CASSWGTGKTEAFF. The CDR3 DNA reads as TGTGCCAGCAGTTGGGGGACAGGGAAGACTGAAGCTTTCTTT.